The 29 T cell receptor beta chains presented below share a single source sample, sequenced in a study of regulatory T cells in long-lasting Graves disease. Documented time point: persistent/refractory GD, antithyroid drugs over 5 years with positive TRAb. There was RNA extracted from PBMCs, and the TCR library was made from it. Building the TCR beta libraries relied on iRepertoire HTBI primers, and CDR3 regions underwent Arm-PCR. TCRdb called the multiplex PCR reads again in MiXCR, with one record for every CDR3 protein. The profile shows about 470,000 distinct CDR3 sequences, about a fifth of them singletons. Sequencing was performed on peripheral blood mononuclear cells (PBMCs), taken when the disease was refractory, from a patient treated with antithyroid drugs. The receptors derive from a female donor with Graves disease.

Turning to this clonotype: A clone one base away is much larger, so this may be a read error. In this CDR3 the conserved last residue, phenylalanine or tryptophan, is missing, so a read error is likely. The rearrangement links TRBV6-5 to TRBJ1-2; 7 bases map to TRBD1. Germline CDR1 is MNHEY and CDR2 is SVGAGI. The V gene end was trimmed by 4 bases and the J gene end by 2 bases; junction bases not matched to a gene: 7. CDR3 size: 15 residues. CDR3 sequence: CASSWGGQANYGYTL. CDR3 nucleotides: TGTGCCAGCAGTTGGGGCGGACAGGCCAACTATGGCTACACCCTC.

Points on this clonotype: A single base separates this from a much larger clone, so it may be a read error. This chain connects TRBV30 to TRBJ1-1; D call uncertain. Trimming pared 5 bases from V and 5 bases from J, leaving 15 bases between. In germline, CDR1 is GTSNPN, CDR2 SVGIG (reference sequence). The CDR3 spans 13 residues. The CDR3 sequence is CAWVTPRRTEAFF. The CDR3 region has the DNA TGTGCCTGGGTGACCCCCCGGAGGACTGAAGCTTTCTTT. Filled out from reference TRBV30 and TRBJ1-1, the complete variable domain reads SQTIHQWPATLVQPVGSPLSLECTVEGTSNPNLYWYRQAAGRGLQLLFYSVGIGQISSEVPQNLSASRPQDRQFILSSKKLLLSDSGFYLCAWVTPRRTEAFFGQGTRLTVV.

This clonotype was observed at least ten times. A read error may produce the germline difference seen at one junction end. V is TRBV12-3 or TRBV12-4 and J is TRBJ2-5; D perhaps matches TRBD2 (5 bases). The CDR3 runs 13 residues. The CDR3 spells CASRLAGGETQYF. Here the CDR3 DNA reads TGTGCCAGCAGGTTAGCAGGAGGAGAGACCCAGTACTTC.

This clonotype was picked up a small number of times. The genes are TRBV5-1 and TRBJ2-7, with D perhaps matching TRBD1 or TRBD2 (6 bases each). Trimming removed 2 bases from V and 2 bases from J, with 11 bases in between. The CDR3 is made up of 14 amino acids. Looked up from germline, CDR1 is SGHRS and CDR2 is YFSETQ. CDR3 protein: CASSFGGTTYEQYF. CDR3 in DNA: TGCGCCAGCAGCTTCGGCGGGACAACCTACGAGCAGTACTTC.

The rearrangement links TRBV10-1 to TRBJ2-4, with 9 bases identical to TRBD2. Germline V CDR1 and CDR2: WNHNN, SYGVQD (reference sequence). This CDR3 comprises 16 residues. The V and J ends lost 6 bases and 2 bases, in that order; junction bases with no gene match: 8. The CDR3 DNA is TGCGCCAGCAGGATAAAGCGGGAGGATACCAAAAACATTCAGTACTTC. This encodes CASRIKREDTKNIQYF.

The chain employs TRBV4-1 and TRBJ1-1, with unresolved D. CDR1 is MGHRA and CDR2 is YSYEKL in the germline V gene. Between the trimmed V and J ends, which lost 1 base and 0 bases, there was a span of 9 bases. This CDR3 is built from 15 residues. CDR3 coding DNA: TGCGCCAGCAGCCAAGGAGTAGGGCTGAACACTGAAGCTTTCTTT. Protein: CASSQGVGLNTEAFF.

This clonotype was detected ten times or more. This chain uses TRBV9 with TRBJ2-5; D perhaps matches TRBD2 (6 bases). The CDR3 totals 15 residues. V was pared by 4 bases and J by 4 bases, with 17 bases between. Germline-derived CDR1 and CDR2 are SGDLS and YYNGEE. Here the CDR3 DNA reads TGTGCCAGCAGCCCCCACGGAGGGCTAGGAGAGACCCAGTACTTC. It is translated as CASSPHGGLGETQYF.

Comment on this clonotype: A far bigger clonotype differs at one base, so this is likely a read error. The CDR3 here is CASSLPGHWKQYF. CDR3 DNA: TGTGCCAGCAGTTTACCGGGCCATTGGAAGCAGTACTTC. This rearrangement joins TRBV6-2 or TRBV6-3 to TRBJ2-7; D gene unclear. This CDR3 is built from 13 residues. The germline V and J ends were trimmed by 4 bases and 8 bases, with 15 bases remaining between them. Germline loops: CDR1 MNHEY, CDR2 SVGEGT.

In its sample, this clonotype was seen a few times. The rearrangement joins TRBV20-1 to TRBJ1-5, with 7 bases matching TRBD1. CDR1 is DFQATT and CDR2 is SNEGSKA in the germline V gene (reference sequence). The CDR3 sequence is 15 residues long. V shed 0 bases, J shed 7 bases, and the junction held 9 bases outside the gene matches. CDR3 protein: CSARDLDRAGQPQHF. As DNA, the CDR3 is TGCAGTGCTAGAGACTTAGACAGGGCGGGACAGCCCCAGCATTTT.

This clonotype appeared many times. The chain couples TRBV5-1 to TRBJ2-7; possibly TRBD1 or TRBD2 for D (5 bases each). Trimming took 5 bases from V and 5 from J, leaving 11 bases between them. Germline lookup yields CDR1 SGHRS and CDR2 YFSETQ. The CDR3 runs to 12 residues. CDR3 sequence: CASRPGTNEQYF. The CDR3 bases are TGCGCCAGCAGACCCGGGACCAACGAGCAGTACTTC.

V gene TRBV28 combines with J gene TRBJ2-1; D remains unclear. Per germline, CDR1 MDHEN and CDR2 SYDVKM. The CDR3 is 13 residues long. Between the trimmed V and J ends, which lost 2 bases and 7 bases, there was a span of 9 bases. In nucleotides, the CDR3 is TGTGCCAGCAGTTTAGGCTCTAGTAATGAGCAGTTCTTC. It translates to CASSLGSSNEQFF.

This clonotype was observed many times. This chain uses TRBV7-8 with TRBJ1-1, with a weak D call TRBD1 (5 bases). Germline CDR1 is SGHVS and CDR2 is FQNEAQ. V lost 1 base, J lost 0 bases, and 12 bases lay in between. The CDR3 runs 16 residues. In DNA, the CDR3 is TGTGCCAGCAGCTTAGAGGTGGCGGGGGTGAACACTGAAGCTTTCTTT. It codes for CASSLEVAGVNTEAFF.

This clonotype was seen a few times. This sequence joins TRBV5-6 and TRBJ1-5; the match to TRBD1 covers 9 bases. The CDR3 is made up of 16 amino acids. Germline V lookup: CDR1 SGHDT, CDR2 YYEEEE. V shed 4 bases and J 2 bases; nucleotides not matched to a gene: 7. The CDR3 protein is CASSKYRGPGNQPQHF. CDR3 coding DNA: TGTGCCAGCAGCAAATACAGGGGGCCCGGCAATCAGCCCCAGCATTTT.

In this sample, this clonotype turned up a few times. At one end the junction does not follow the germline gene, possibly because of a read error. J is TRBJ2-5 and V is TRBV7-7, with D possibly matching TRBD2 (6 bases). The CDR3 is 14 residues long. CDR1 is SSHAT, CDR2 FNYEAQ, per germline (reference sequence). The CDR3 reads CASSHNGGQETQYF. In nucleotides, the CDR3 is TGTGCTAGCAGCCACAACGGGGGCCAAGAGACCCAGTACTTC.

This clonotype showed up just a few times. J is TRBJ2-2 and V is TRBV7-8, with TRBD1 matching 9 bases. This CDR3 region has 17 residues. Looked up from germline, CDR1 is SGHVS and CDR2 is FQNEAQ. The ends lost 5 bases at V and 0 bases at J; junction bases unmatched: 7. The CDR3 spells CASSRDRARPNTGELFF. The CDR3 DNA is TGTGCCAGCAGCCGGGACAGGGCTCGACCGAACACCGGGGAGCTGTTTTTT.

This clonotype was seen many times. This rearrangement joins TRBV12-3 or TRBV12-4 to TRBJ2-7, with 10 positions matching TRBD2. The CDR3 spans 15 residues. V dropped 6 bases and J dropped 2; count of bases not matched to a gene: 7. The CDR3, as DNA: TGTGCCAGCAGGAATATAGCGGGAGGTGCCTACGAGCAGTACTTC. Encoded protein: CASRNIAGGAYEQYF.

The chain has TRBV28 and TRBJ2-5; maybe TRBD1 (6 bases). V was pared by 9 bases and J by 0 bases, with 14 bases between. CDR1 and CDR2 from the germline V gene are MDHEN and SYDVKM. This CDR3 has 14 residues. Written as DNA, the CDR3 is TGTGCCAGTTCGGGACAAACGTACCAAGAGACCCAGTACTTC. Residues: CASSGQTYQETQYF. Looking up the rest from reference TRBV28 and TRBJ2-5 gives the full variable domain: DVKVTQSSRYLVKRTGEKVFLECVQDMDHENMFWYRQDPGLGLRLIYFSYDVKMKEKGDIPEGYSVSREKKERFSLILESASTNQTSMYLCASSGQTYQETQYFGPGTRLLVL.

This clonotype has just a few counts. J is TRBJ2-2 and V is TRBV7-9, with TRBD2 identical over 13 bases. There are 17 residues in the CDR3. V trimming: 5 bases; J trimming: 7 bases; junction bases outside the gene matches: 10. Per germline, CDR1 SEHNR and CDR2 FQNEAQ (reference sequence). This CDR3 is CASSPGTSGIIGGELFF. CDR3 sequence (DNA): TGTGCCAGCAGCCCCGGGACTAGCGGGATTATCGGCGGGGAGCTGTTTTTT.

This clonotype was seen many times. The CDR3 region is CASSVIGNQPQHF. Written as DNA, the CDR3 is TGTGCCAGCAGTGTGATTGGCAATCAGCCCCAGCATTTT. The chain recombines TRBV28 with TRBJ1-5, with D unclear. From germline, CDR1 is MDHEN and CDR2 SYDVKM. CDR3 size: 13 residues. V was pared by 5 bases and J by 2 bases, with 7 bases between. Full variable domain (remainder filled in from reference TRBV28 and TRBJ1-5): DVKVTQSSRYLVKRTGEKVFLECVQDMDHENMFWYRQDPGLGLRLIYFSYDVKMKEKGDIPEGYSVSREKKERFSLILESASTNQTSMYLCASSVIGNQPQHFGDGTRLSIL.

The rearrangement joins TRBV12-3 or TRBV12-4 to TRBJ2-7, with TRBD1 matching 10 bases. The ends lost 6 bases at V and 9 bases at J; junction bases unmatched: 11. CDR3 size: 14 residues. In DNA form, the CDR3 reads TGTGCCAGCAGCCGAGGGGACAGGGGCTTTGTGCAGTACTTC. Protein: CASSRGDRGFVQYF.

This clonotype has ten or more counts. The V and J genes are TRBV6-1 and TRBJ1-2, with D possibly being TRBD1 (5 bases). Per the germline V gene, CDR1 is MNHNS and CDR2 is SASEGT. The V gene lost 5 bases and the J gene lost 5 bases, with 27 bases spanning the gap. The CDR3 has 18 amino acids. The CDR3 nucleotides are TGTGCCAGCAGTACCTTCGTTCGGTTCCCGGGACGTCCATATGGCTACACCTTC. It codes for CASSTFVRFPGRPYGYTF.

This clonotype appeared many times. The genes are TRBV25-1 and TRBJ2-2, with TRBD2 identical over 7 bases. The CDR3 has 16 residues. J lost 3 bases, V lost 3 bases, and 7 bases had no gene match. CDR1 and CDR2 from the germline V gene are MGHDK and SYGVNS. CDR3 DNA sequence: TGTGCCAGCAGTGATGGGATTAGCGGGTACACCGGGGAGCTGTTTTTT. Protein product: CASSDGISGYTGELFF.

The chain recombines TRBV11-3 with TRBJ2-1; D could derive from TRBD1 or TRBD2 (5 bases each). V lost 5 bases and J 5 bases, leaving 10 bases between the germline ends. The CDR3 has 13 amino acids. Germline loops: CDR1 SGHNT, CDR2 YENEEA. Here the CDR3 reads CASSGDGNNEQFF. DNA for the CDR3: TGTGCCAGCAGCGGGGACGGAAACAATGAGCAGTTCTTC. Full variable domain (missing parts from reference TRBV11-3 and TRBJ2-1): EAGVVQSPRYKIIEKKQPVAFWCNPISGHNTLYWYLQNLGQGPELLIRYENEEAVDDSQLPKDRFSAERLKGVDSTLKIQPAELGDSAVYLCASSGDGNNEQFFGPGTRLTVL.

At least ten counts were recorded for this clonotype. The chain joins TRBV10-3 to TRBJ1-2; D gene ambiguous. Germline CDR1 and CDR2: ENHRY and SYGVKD. The germline V and J ends were trimmed by 5 bases and 6 bases, with 19 bases remaining between them. The CDR3 is 15 amino acids. CDR3 DNA: TGTGCCATCAGTTCCCCGGGTCTACACGAGGATGGCTACACCTTC. It encodes CAISSPGLHEDGYTF.

The chain carries TRBV7-8 and TRBJ2-1; 10 bases fit TRBD2. The CDR3 runs 17 residues. Germline-derived CDR1 and CDR2 are SGHVS and FQNEAQ. Trimming cost V 5 bases and J 8 bases; bases outside gene matches: 15. The CDR3, as DNA: TGTGCCAGCAGCCAGCGGGCTAGCGGGAGAGCTTCTGATGAGCAGTTCTTC. Amino acid sequence: CASSQRASGRASDEQFF.

J is TRBJ2-1 and V is TRBV5-6; 8 bases are a match to TRBD2. Germline lookup yields CDR1 SGHDT and CDR2 YYEEEE. The CDR3 runs to 14 residues. V was pared by 3 bases and J by 9 bases, with 8 bases of the junction left unmatched. The CDR3: CASSSGTRTGEQFF. In DNA form, the CDR3 reads TGTGCCAGCAGCTCCGGGACTAGAACCGGTGAGCAGTTCTTC.

In its sample, this clonotype was seen a few times. The chain is built from TRBV20-1 and TRBJ1-5; D remains unclear. Trimming pared 3 bases from V and 1 base from J, leaving 10 bases between. The germline V gene encodes CDR1 DFQATT and CDR2 SNEGSKA (reference sequence). The CDR3 extends over 14 amino acids. CDR3 loop: CSARGFRSNQPQHF. CDR3 in DNA: TGCAGTGCTAGGGGCTTTAGGAGCAATCAGCCCCAGCATTTT.

This clonotype was counted at least ten times. The rearrangement joins TRBV28 to TRBJ2-5; TRBD2 matches 9 bases. Germline V gene sequence: CDR1 MDHEN, CDR2 SYDVKM. Trimming at V came to 5 bases and at J to 4 bases, leaving 8 bases not matched to a gene. CDR3 size: 15 residues. The CDR3: CASSTLAGRGETQYF. The CDR3 DNA reads TGTGCCAGCAGTACCCTAGCGGGAAGGGGAGAGACCCAGTACTTC.

The chain couples TRBV9 to TRBJ2-2; 7 nucleotides line up with TRBD1. The CDR3 loop spans 16 amino acids. From germline, CDR1 is SGDLS and CDR2 YYNGEE. After removal of 0 bases from V and 1 base from J, the junction contained 3 bases not matched to a gene. Here the CDR3 reads CASSVGNRGNTGELFF. DNA for the CDR3: TGTGCCAGCAGCGTAGGGAACAGGGGGAACACCGGGGAGCTGTTTTTT. The full variable domain, rest sourced from reference TRBV9 and TRBJ2-2, is DSGVTQTPKHLITATGQRVTLRCSPRSGDLSVYWYQQSLDQGLQFLIQYYNGEERAKGNILERFSAQQFPDLHSELNLSSLELGDSALYFCASSVGNRGNTGELFFGEGSRLTVL.